The 3 T cell receptor beta chains below all came from one sample that was sequenced in a study of blood T cells in healthy people across ages. For the second PCR, which ran for 7 to 11 cycles, a sample-barcoded 5' primer and a J-beta primer mix were used. Each CDR3 protein is one row after TCRdb ran MiXCR on the 5' RACE reads. The sample contains about 650,000 distinct CDR3 sequences, 40% to 65% of which appear only once. Sequenced input: blood. The source is a woman of 80 years or more in good health.

CDR3 residues: CASSFAEGAQEYEQYF. The CDR3 DNA is TGTGCCAGCAGCTTCGCGGAGGGGGCGCAGGAGTACGAGCAGTACTTC. The gene calls are TRBV7-2 and TRBJ2-7; D is possibly TRBD1 (7 bases). This CDR3 has 16 amino acids. V lost 3 bases and J 4 bases, leaving 19 bases between the germline ends. Germline V gene sequence: CDR1 SGHTA, CDR2 FQGNSA.

Note on this clonotype: Mismatch with germline at one junction end may stem from a read error. The chain couples TRBV9 to TRBJ2-7; D call uncertain. The J call may be mistaken, given a closer DNA end match to TRBJ2-5. CDR1 is SGDLS, CDR2 YYNGEE, per germline. CDR3 length equals 12 residues. Written as DNA, the CDR3 is TGTGCCGGCAGCGTAGTAGGTGGGACCCAGTACTTC. This gives the protein CAGSVVGGTQYF.

Turning to this clonotype: A read error may be the cause here, since a much bigger clone is one base away. This chain joins TRBV7-3 and TRBJ1-1; the D is unclear. V was shortened by 1 base and J by 1 base, with 4 bases between the two germline ends. Germline lookup yields CDR1 SGHTA and CDR2 FQGTGA. This CDR3 has 13 residues. The CDR3 spells CASSLRTNTEAFF. CDR3 coding DNA: TGTGCCAGCAGCTTAAGGACGAACACTGAAGCTTTCTTT.